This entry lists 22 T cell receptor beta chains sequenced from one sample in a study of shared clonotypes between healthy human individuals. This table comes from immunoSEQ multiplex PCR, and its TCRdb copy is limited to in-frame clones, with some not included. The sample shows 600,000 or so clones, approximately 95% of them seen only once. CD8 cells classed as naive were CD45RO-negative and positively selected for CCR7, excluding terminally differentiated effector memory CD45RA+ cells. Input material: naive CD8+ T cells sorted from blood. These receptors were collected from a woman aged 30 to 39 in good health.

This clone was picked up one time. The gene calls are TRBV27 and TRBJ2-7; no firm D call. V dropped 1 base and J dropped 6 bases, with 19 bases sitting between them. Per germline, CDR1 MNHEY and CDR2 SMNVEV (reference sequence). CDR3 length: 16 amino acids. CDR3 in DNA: TGTGCCAGCAGTTTATTGTTGTGGCTAGTCCCACGCGAGCAGTACTTC. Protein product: CASSLLLWLVPREQYF.

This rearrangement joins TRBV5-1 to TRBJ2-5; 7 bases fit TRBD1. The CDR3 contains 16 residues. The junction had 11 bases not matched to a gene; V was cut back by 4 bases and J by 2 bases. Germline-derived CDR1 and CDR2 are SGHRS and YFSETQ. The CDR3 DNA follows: TGCGCCAGCAGCCTAGACAGGGTGGGAAGGCAAGAGACCCAGTACTTC. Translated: CASSLDRVGRQETQYF.

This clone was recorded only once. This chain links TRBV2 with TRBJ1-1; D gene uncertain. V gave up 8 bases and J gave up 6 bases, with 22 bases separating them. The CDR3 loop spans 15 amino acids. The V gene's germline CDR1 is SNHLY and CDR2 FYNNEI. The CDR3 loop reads CASEPTWDLLPEAFF. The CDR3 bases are TGTGCCAGCGAACCCACGTGGGATTTGCTACCTGAAGCTTTCTTT.

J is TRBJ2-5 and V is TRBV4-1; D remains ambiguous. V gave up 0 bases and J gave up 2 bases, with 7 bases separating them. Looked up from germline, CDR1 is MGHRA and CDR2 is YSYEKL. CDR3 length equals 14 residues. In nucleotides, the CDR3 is TGCGCCAGCAGCCAAGATGAGATACAAGAGACCCAGTACTTC. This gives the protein CASSQDEIQETQYF.

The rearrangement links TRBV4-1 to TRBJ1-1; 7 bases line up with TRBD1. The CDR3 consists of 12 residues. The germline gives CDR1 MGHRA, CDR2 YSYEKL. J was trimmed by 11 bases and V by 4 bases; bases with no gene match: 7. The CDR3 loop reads CASSRTGIGAFF. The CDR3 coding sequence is TGCGCCAGCAGCCGGACAGGTATCGGGGCTTTCTTT.

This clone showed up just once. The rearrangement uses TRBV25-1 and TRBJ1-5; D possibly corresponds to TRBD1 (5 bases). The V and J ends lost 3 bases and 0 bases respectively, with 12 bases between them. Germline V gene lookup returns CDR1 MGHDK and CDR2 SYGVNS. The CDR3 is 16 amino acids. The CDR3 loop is CASSDGGPDSNQPQHF. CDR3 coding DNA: TGTGCCAGCAGTGACGGGGGACCGGATAGCAATCAGCCCCAGCATTTT.

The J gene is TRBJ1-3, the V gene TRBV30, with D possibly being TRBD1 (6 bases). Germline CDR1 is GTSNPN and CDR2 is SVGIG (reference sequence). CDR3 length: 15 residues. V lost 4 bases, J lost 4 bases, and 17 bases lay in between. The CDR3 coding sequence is TGTGCCTGGATGGTGGGACAACCTAACGGAAACACCATATATTTT. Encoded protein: CAWMVGQPNGNTIYF.

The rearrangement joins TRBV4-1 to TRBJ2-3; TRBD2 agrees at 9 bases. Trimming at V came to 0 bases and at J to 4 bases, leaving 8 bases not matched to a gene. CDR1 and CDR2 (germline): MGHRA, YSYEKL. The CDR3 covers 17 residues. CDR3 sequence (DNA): TGCGCCAGCAGCCAAGATTTGAAGCGCGGGAGGGCAGATACGCAGTATTTT. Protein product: CASSQDLKRGRADTQYF.

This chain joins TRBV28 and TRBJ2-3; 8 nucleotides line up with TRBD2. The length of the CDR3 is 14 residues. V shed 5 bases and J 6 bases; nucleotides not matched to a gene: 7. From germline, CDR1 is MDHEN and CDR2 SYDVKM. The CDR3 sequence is CASSPGLAPDTQYF. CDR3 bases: TGTGCCAGCAGTCCAGGACTAGCTCCGGATACGCAGTATTTT.

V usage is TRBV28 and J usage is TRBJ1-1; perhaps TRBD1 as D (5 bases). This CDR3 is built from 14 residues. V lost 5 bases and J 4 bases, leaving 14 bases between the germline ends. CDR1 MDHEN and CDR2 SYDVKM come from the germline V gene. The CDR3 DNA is TGTGCCAGCAGTGTCCAGGGCTTAAGCACTGAAGCTTTCTTT. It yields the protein CASSVQGLSTEAFF.

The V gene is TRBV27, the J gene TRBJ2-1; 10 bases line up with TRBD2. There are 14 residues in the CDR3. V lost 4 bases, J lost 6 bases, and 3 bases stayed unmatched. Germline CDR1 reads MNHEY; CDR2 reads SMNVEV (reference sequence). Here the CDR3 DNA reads TGTGCCAGCAGTTGGACTAGCGGAAGCAATGAGCAGTTCTTC. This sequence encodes CASSWTSGSNEQFF.

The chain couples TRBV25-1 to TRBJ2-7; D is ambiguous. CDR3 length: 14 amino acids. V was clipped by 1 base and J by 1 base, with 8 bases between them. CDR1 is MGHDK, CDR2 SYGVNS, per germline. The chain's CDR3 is CASSEWGLSYEQYF. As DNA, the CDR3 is TGTGCCAGCAGTGAATGGGGATTATCCTACGAGCAGTACTTC.

CDR3 bases: TGTGCCAGCGTACCGGGACAGGGGTCTTTTCAGCCCCAGCATTTT. Encoded protein: CASVPGQGSFQPQHF. The chain is built from TRBV6-1 and TRBJ1-5; 10 nucleotides match TRBD1. With V trimmed by 8 bases and J by 6 bases, 10 bases remained unmatched. CDR3 size: 15 residues. Germline V lookup: CDR1 MNHNS, CDR2 SASEGT.

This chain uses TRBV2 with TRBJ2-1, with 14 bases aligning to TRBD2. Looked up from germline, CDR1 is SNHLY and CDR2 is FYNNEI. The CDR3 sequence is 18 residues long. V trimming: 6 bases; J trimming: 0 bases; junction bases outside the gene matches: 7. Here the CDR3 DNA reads TGTGCCAGCAGGGGTGGACTAGCGGGAGGCTCCTCCTACAATGAGCAGTTCTTC. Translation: CASRGGLAGGSSYNEQFF. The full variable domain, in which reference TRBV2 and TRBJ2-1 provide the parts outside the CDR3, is EPEVTQTPSHQVTQMGQEVILRCVPISNHLYFYWYRQILGQKVEFLVSFYNNEISEKSEIFDDQFSVERPDGSNFTLKIRSTKLEDSAMYFCASRGGLAGGSSYNEQFFGPGTRLTVL.

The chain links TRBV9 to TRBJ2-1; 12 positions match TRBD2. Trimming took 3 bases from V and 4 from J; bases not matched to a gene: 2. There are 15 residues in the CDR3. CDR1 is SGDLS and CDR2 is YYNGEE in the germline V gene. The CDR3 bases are TGTGCCAGCAGCGGGACTAGCGGGAAGTACAATGAGCAGTTCTTC. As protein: CASSGTSGKYNEQFF.

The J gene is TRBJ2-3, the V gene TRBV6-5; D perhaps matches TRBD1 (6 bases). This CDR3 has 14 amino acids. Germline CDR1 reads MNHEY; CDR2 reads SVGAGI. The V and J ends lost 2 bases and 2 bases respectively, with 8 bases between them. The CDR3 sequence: CASSYTGPTDTQYF. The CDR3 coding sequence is TGTGCCAGCAGTTACACAGGGCCCACAGATACGCAGTATTTT.

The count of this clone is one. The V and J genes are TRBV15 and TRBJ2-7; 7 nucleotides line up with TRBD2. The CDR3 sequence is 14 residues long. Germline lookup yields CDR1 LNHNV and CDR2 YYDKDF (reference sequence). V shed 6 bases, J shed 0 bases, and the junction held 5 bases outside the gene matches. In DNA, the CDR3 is TGTGCCACCAGTCTCAGCGGGACCTCCTACGAGCAGTACTTC. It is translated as CATSLSGTSYEQYF.

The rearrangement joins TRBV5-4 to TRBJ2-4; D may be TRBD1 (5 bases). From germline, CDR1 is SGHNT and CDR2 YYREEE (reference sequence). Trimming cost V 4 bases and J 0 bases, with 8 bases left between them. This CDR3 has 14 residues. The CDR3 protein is CASSLGVAKNIQYF. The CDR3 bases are TGTGCCAGCAGCCTAGGGGTAGCCAAAAACATTCAGTACTTC.

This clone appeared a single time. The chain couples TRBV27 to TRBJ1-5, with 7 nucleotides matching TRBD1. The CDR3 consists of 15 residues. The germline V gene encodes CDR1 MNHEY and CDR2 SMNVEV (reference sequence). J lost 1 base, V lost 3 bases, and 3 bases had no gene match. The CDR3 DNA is TGTGCCAGCAGTTTGGTCAGGGGGAGCAATCAGCCCCAGCATTTT. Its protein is CASSLVRGSNQPQHF.

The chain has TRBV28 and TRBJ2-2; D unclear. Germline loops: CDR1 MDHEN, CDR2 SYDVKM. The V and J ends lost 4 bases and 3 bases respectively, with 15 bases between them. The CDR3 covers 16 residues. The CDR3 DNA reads TGTGCCAGCAGTTCCACCCACGTCGTGGACACCGGGGAGCTGTTTTTT. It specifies CASSSTHVVDTGELFF.

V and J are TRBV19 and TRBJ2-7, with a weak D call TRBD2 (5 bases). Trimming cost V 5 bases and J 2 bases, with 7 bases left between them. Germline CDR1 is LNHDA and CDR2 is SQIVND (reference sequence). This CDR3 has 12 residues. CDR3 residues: CASSRGTYEQYF. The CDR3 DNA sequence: TGTGCCAGTAGTCGGGGAACCTACGAGCAGTACTTC.

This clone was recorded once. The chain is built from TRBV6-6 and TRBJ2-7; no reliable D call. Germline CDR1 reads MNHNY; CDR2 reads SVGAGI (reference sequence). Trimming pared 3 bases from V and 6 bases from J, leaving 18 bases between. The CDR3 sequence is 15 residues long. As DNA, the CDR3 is TGTGCCAGCAGTTATTACGGCAGCAAGGCAGGCGAGCAGTACTTC. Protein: CASSYYGSKAGEQYF.